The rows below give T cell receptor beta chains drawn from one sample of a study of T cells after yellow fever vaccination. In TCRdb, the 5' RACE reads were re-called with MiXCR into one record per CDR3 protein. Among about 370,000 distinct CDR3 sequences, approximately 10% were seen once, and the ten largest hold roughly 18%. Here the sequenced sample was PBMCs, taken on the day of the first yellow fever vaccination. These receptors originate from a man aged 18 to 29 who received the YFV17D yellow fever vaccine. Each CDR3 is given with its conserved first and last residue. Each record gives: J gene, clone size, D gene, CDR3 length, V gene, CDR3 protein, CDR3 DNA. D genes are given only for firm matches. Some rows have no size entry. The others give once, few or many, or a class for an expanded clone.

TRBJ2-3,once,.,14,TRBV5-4,CAWRWTLSADTQYF,TGTGCCTGGCGCTGGACTCTCAGCGCAGATACGCAGTATTTT
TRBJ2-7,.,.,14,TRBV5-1,CASSLGRSGYEQYF,TGCGCCAGCAGCTTGGGTCGTAGCGGCTACGAGCAGTACTTC
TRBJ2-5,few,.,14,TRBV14,CASSQVGNRETQYF,TGTGCCAGCAGCCAAGTGGGGAATCGAGAGACCCAGTACTTC
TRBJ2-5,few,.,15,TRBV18,CASSPPMTGMETQYF,TGTGCCAGCTCACCACCGATGACGGGGATGGAGACCCAGTACTTC
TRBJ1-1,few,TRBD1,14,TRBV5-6,CASSLAAGGTEAFF,TGTGCCAGCAGCTTGGCGGCAGGGGGCACTGAAGCTTTCTTT
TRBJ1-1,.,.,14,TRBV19,CASSIDRPNTEAFF,TGTGCCAGTAGTATCGACAGGCCGAACACTGAAGCTTTCTTT
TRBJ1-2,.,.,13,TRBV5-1,CASSLATNYGYTF,TGCGCCAGCAGCTTGGCCACTAACTATGGCTACACCTTC
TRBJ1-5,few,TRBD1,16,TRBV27,CASSFNTPDRAQPQHF,TGTGCCAGCAGTTTCAATACCCCGGACAGGGCTCAGCCCCAGCATTTT
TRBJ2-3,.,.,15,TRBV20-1,CSARDIGGSTDTQYF,TGCAGTGCTAGAGATATTGGGGGAAGCACAGATACGCAGTATTTT
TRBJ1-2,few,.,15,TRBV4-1,CASSLRDGGAYGYTF,TGCGCCAGCAGCCTTCGGGACGGAGGGGCCTATGGCTACACCTTC
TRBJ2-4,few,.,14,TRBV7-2,CASSSDTHGDIQYF,TGTGCCAGCAGCTCGGACACCCATGGGGACATTCAGTACTTC
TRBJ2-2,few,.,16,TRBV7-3,CASSLITGYGTGELFF,TGTGCCAGCAGCTTGATCACAGGGTATGGCACCGGGGAGCTGTTTTTT
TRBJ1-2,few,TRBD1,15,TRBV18,CASSPWTGRDYGYTF,TGTGCCAGCTCACCGTGGACAGGGAGGGACTATGGCTACACCTTC
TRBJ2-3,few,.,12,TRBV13,CASSLFAGAQYF,TGTGCCAGCAGCTTATTTGCGGGGGCCCAGTATTTT
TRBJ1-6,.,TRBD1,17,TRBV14,CASSPNPGTGWSSPLHF,TGTGCCAGCAGCCCCAATCCCGGGACAGGGTGGAGTTCACCCCTCCACTTT
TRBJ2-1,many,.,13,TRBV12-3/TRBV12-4,CASKEGDYNEQFF,TGTGCCAGCAAGGAGGGAGATTACAATGAGCAGTTCTTC
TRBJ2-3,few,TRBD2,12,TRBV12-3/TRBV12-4,CACKGGRDTQYF,TGTGCCTGTAAGGGAGGGCGGGATACGCAGTATTTT
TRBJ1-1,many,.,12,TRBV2,CASRGPGAEAFF,TGTGCCAGCAGGGGTCCAGGGGCTGAAGCTTTCTTT
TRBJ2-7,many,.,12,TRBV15,CASRSTGGEQYF,TGTGCTTCAAGGTCTACCGGGGGTGAGCAGTACTTC
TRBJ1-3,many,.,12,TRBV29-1,CSVRGGGNTIYF,TGCAGCGTTCGCGGCGGTGGAAACACCATATATTTT
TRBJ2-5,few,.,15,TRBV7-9,CASSSSGTVKETQYF,TGTGCCAGCAGCTCCTCCGGGACGGTAAAAGAGACCCAGTACTTC
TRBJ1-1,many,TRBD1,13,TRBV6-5,CASSYRDSTEAFF,TGTGCCAGCAGTTACCGGGACAGCACTGAAGCTTTCTTT
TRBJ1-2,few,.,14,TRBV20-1,CSAENGLLDYGYTF,TGCAGTGCTGAAAATGGGTTGTTGGACTATGGCTACACCTTC
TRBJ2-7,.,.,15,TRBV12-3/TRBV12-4,CASSFEGVPHYEQYF,TGTGCCAGCAGTTTCGAGGGGGTTCCCCACTACGAGCAGTACTTC
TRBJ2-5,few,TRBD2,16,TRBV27,CASSLDYGGARETQYF,TGTGCCAGCAGTTTAGACTACGGGGGGGCTAGGGAGACCCAGTACTTC
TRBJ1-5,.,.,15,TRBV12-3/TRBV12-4,CASSLGGGSNQPQHF,TGTGCCAGCAGTTTAGGTGGGGGAAGCAATCAGCCCCAGCATTTT
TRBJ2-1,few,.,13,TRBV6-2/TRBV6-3,CASSYSTRGEQFF,TGTGCCAGCAGTTACTCGACGAGGGGTGAGCAGTTCTTC
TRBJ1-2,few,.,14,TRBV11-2,CASSLGGGVGGYTF,TGTGCCAGCAGCTTAGGCGGGGGCGTCGGCGGCTACACCTTC
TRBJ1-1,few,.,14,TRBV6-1,CASSEIQGNTEAFF,TGTGCCAGCAGTGAGATTCAGGGGAACACTGAAGCTTTCTTT
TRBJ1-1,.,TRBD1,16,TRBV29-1,CSVQGATSALNTEAFF,TGCAGCGTTCAGGGGGCCACCTCCGCTTTGAACACTGAAGCTTTCTTT
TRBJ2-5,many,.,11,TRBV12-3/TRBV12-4,CASRNRETQYF,TGTGCCAGCAGGAATAGGGAGACCCAGTACTTC
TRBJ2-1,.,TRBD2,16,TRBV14,CASSPPFGGAYNEQFF,TGTGCCAGCAGCCCCCCCTTTGGGGGGGCCTACAATGAGCAGTTCTTC
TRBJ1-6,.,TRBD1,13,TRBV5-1,CASRDRADSPLHF,TGCGCCAGCAGAGACAGGGCGGATTCACCCCTCCACTTT
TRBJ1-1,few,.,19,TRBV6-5,CASSYPTGGPGAKNTEAFF,TGTGCCAGCAGTTACCCAACGGGGGGCCCGGGGGCGAAGAACACTGAAGCTTTCTTT
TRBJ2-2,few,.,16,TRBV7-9,CASSQWLVWNTGELFF,TGTGCCAGCAGCCAGTGGCTAGTCTGGAACACCGGGGAGCTGTTTTTT
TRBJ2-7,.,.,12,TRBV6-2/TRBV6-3,CASSYPINEQYF,TGTGCCAGCAGTTACCCCATCAACGAGCAGTACTTC
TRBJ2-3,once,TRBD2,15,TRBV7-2,CASGKRGGVPDTQYF,TGTGCCAGCGGGAAGCGGGGGGGCGTCCCAGATACGCAGTATTTT
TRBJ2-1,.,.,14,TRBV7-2,CASSLARVGYEQFF,TGTGCCAGCAGCTTAGCCCGGGTCGGGTATGAGCAGTTCTTC
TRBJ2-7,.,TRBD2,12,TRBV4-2,CASSQSSGEQYF,TGTGCCAGCAGCCAGTCTAGCGGCGAGCAGTACTTC
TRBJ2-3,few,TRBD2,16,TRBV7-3,CASSLKVAGDTDTQYF,TGTGCCAGCAGCTTAAAGGTAGCGGGAGACACAGATACGCAGTATTTT
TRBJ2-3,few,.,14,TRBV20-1,CSARIPGGTDTQYF,TGCAGTGCTAGGATCCCAGGGGGCACAGATACGCAGTATTTT
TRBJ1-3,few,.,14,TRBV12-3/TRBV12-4,CASSAGSSGNTIYF,TGTGCCAGCAGTGCAGGGTCCTCTGGAAACACCATATATTTT
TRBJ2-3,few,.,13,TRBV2,CASQGLGGDTQYF,TGTGCCAGCCAAGGGCTTGGGGGAGATACGCAGTATTTT
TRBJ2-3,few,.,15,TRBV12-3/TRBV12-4,CASSYRVQGTDTQYF,TGTGCCAGCAGTTACCGGGTTCAGGGGACAGATACGCAGTATTTT
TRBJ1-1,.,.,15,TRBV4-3,CASSQDVWVNLEAFF,TGCGCCAGCAGCCAAGATGTCTGGGTCAACCTTGAAGCTTTCTTT
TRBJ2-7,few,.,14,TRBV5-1,CASSLLPGLYEQYF,TGCGCCAGCAGCTTGCTACCGGGGCTGTACGAGCAGTACTTC
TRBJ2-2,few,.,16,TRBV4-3,CASSRSGVPKNGELFF,TGCGCCAGCAGCCGGTCTGGGGTACCTAAAAACGGGGAGCTGTTTTTT
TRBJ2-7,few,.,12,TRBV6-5,CASSYSKQKLYF,TGTGCCAGCAGTTACTCGAAACAGAAGCTGTACTTC
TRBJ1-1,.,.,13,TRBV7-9,CASSGWGRTEAFF,TGTGCCAGCAGCGGATGGGGCCGGACTGAAGCTTTCTTT
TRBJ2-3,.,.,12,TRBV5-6,CASSPGQPKEYF,TGTGCCAGCAGCCCCGGACAGCCTAAGGAGTATTTT
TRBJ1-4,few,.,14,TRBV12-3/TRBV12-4,CASNIRGVVEKLFF,TGTGCCAGCAATATCAGGGGCGTTGTTGAAAAACTGTTTTTT
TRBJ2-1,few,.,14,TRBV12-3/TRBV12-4,CASSSGLLIYEQFF,TGTGCCAGCAGTTCCGGCCTGCTTATCTATGAGCAGTTCTTC
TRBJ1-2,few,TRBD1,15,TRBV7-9,CASSLRDREDYGYTF,TGTGCCAGCAGCCTCCGGGACAGGGAAGACTATGGCTACACCTTC
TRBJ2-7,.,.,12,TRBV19,CASSSNGYEQYF,TGTGCCAGTAGTAGTAACGGCTACGAGCAGTACTTC